This TCR beta chain was captured by sequencing in a study of identical twins. Note on this clonotype: The target antigen is unknown.

Study-level points and caveats: Out-of-frame beta sequences exhibited a weaker degree of excess twin sharing.

Using its own MiXCR run on the 5' RACE reads, TCRdb lists one record per CDR3 protein. The table includes about 190,000 distinct CDR3 sequences, more than 15% detected once. The CDR3 has 16 residues. The germline V gene encodes CDR1 SGHRS and CDR2 YFSETQ. V gave up 3 bases and J gave up 2 bases, with 16 bases separating them. There were only healthy Caucasians among the donors. The same data also went into a second study, on T cells expressing NK-cell markers. That study adds: The TCR beta repertoires were obtained from sorted CD3+CD56+NKG2C+, CD3+CD56+NKG2C- and CD3+CD56-NKG2C+ T cells. Similarly, these clonotypes led the CD3+CD56-NKG2C+ fraction as well in a handful of donors.

The rearrangement uses TRBV5-1 and TRBJ2-3, with D uncertain. The sequence came from a woman under 30 in good health. The sample comprised CD8+ T cells sorted from blood. The CDR3 sequence is CASSSDEFLVTDTQYF. In nucleotides, the CDR3 is TGCGCCAGCAGCTCGGACGAATTCCTAGTCACAGATACGCAGTATTTT.